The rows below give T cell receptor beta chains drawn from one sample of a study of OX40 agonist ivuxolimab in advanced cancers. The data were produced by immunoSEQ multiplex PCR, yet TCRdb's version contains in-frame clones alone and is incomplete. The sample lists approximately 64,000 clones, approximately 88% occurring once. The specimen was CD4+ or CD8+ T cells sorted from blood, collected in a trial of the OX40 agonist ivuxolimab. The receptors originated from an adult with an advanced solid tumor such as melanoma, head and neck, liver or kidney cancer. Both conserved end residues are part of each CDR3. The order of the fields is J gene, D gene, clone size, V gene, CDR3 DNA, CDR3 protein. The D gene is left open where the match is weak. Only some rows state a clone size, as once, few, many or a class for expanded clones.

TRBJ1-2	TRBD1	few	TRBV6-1	TGTGCCAGCAGTGAGGTCGGACAGGGCACAAGCTACACCTTC	CASSEVGQGTSYTF
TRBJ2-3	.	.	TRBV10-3	TGTGCCATCACGGACCGGGGTGGGACAGATACGCAGTATTTT	CAITDRGGTDTQYF
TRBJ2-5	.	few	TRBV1	TGCACCAGCAGCCCCCACCCCCGAGGCGGTGGAGAGACCCAGTACTTC	CTSSPHPRGGGETQYF
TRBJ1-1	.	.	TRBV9	TGTGCCAGCAGTAATTTAGAAAGGAACACTGAAGCTTTCTTT	CASSNLERNTEAFF
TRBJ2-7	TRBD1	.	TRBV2	TGTGCCAGCAGTTCTTTTCAGCTGGACAGGAGCTACGAGCAGTACTTC	CASSSFQLDRSYEQYF
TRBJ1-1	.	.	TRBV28	TGTGCCAGCAGTTTAATAAGGCCGAACACTGAAGCTTTCTTT	CASSLIRPNTEAFF
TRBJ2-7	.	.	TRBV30	TGTGCCTGGAGCCCAGTTGGTGGCTACGAGCAGTACTTC	CAWSPVGGYEQYF
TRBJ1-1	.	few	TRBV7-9	TGTGCCAGCAGCTCAACGGGTCTCGAAGCTTTCTTT	CASSSTGLEAFF
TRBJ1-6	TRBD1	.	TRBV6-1	TGTGCCAGCAGTGACAGGGGGATCAGTTCACCCCTCCACTTT	CASSDRGISSPLHF
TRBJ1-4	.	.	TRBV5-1	TGCGCCAGCAGCCGGAGAGGGCCTGCAACTAATGAAAAACTGTTTTTT	CASSRRGPATNEKLFF
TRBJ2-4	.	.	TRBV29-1	TGCAGCGCACAAGAGGGTACCTCCAAAAACATTCAGTACTTC	CSAQEGTSKNIQYF
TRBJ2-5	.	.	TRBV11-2	TGTGCCAGCAGCTACCAAGAGACCCAGTACTTC	CASSYQETQYF
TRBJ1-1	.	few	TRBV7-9	TGTGCCAGCAGCTCAGCTACCCTGAACACTGAAGCTTTCTTT	CASSSATLNTEAFF
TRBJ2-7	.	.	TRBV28	TGTGCCAGCAGTTACCCCGGGAGCTCCTACGAGCAGTACTTC	CASSYPGSSYEQYF
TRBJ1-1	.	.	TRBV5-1	TGCGCCAGCAGCTTGTCCCCTACCGGCGGCACTGAAGCTTTCTTT	CASSLSPTGGTEAFF
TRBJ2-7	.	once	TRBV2	TGTGCCAGCAGGGAAAGACAGAGCTCATCCTACGAGCAGTACTTC	CASRERQSSSYEQYF
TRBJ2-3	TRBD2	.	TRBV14	TGTGCCAGCAGCCGGAGACTAGCGGGAGGGCCCCAAGATACGCAGTATTTT	CASSRRLAGGPQDTQYF
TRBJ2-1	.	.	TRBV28	TGTGCCAGCAGTTTATGGGGACCCGAAAGGATGTTCTTC	CASSLWGPERMFF
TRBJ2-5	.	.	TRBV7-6	TGTGCCAGCAGCCCAAATTATCAGGGGTGGGAGACCCAGTACTTC	CASSPNYQGWETQYF
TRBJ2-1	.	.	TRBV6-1	TGTGCCAGCAGTATGCGGACTCTTGAGCAGTTCTTC	CASSMRTLEQFF
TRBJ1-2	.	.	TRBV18	TGTGCCAGCTCACCAACCCAAGTGGGTGACTATGGCTACACCTTC	CASSPTQVGDYGYTF
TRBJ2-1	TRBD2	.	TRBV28	TGTGCCAGCAGTCCACAGGGACTAGCGGGGAACAATGAGCAGTTCTTC	CASSPQGLAGNNEQFF
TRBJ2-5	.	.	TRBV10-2	TGCGCCAGCAGTGAGTCGGGGGGGGCTGGCGTGGGGGTCTCAGAGACCCAGTACTTC	CASSESGGAGVGVSETQYF
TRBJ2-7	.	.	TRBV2	TGTGCCAGCAGTGCGACGGAGTGGAGCTACGAGCAGTACTTC	CASSATEWSYEQYF
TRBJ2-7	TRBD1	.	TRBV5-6	TGTGCCAGCAGCTCCTATAATTATGACAGGGGCAACTACGAGCAGTACTTC	CASSSYNYDRGNYEQYF
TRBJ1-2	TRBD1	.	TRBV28	TGTGCCAGTTTCTACCCAAAGGGACAGGGGAATGGCTACACCTTC	CASFYPKGQGNGYTF
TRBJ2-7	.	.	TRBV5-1	TGCGCCAGCAGCGGTCCCTCCTACGAGCAGTACTTC	CASSGPSYEQYF
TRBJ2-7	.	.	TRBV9	TGTGCCAGCAGCGTAGCTGCCCAGGGAAGGCAGTACTTC	CASSVAAQGRQYF
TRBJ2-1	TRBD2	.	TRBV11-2	TGTGCCAGCAGGCGAGGACTAGCGGGAGTGCGGGAGCAGTTCTTC	CASRRGLAGVREQFF
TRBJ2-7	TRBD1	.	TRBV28	TGTGCCAGCAGTACAGGGGTCCCCTACGAGCAGTACTTC	CASSTGVPYEQYF
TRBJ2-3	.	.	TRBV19	TGTGCCAGTAGTGTTAGCACAGATACGCAGTATTTT	CASSVSTDTQYF
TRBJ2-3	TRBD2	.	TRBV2	TGTGCCAGCAGTGAAGGACTAGCGGGAGGGTATGATACGCAGTATTTT	CASSEGLAGGYDTQYF
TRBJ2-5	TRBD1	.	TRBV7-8	TGTGCCAGCAGCTTAGGGCAGGGGGCGCGGGAGACCCAGTACTTC	CASSLGQGARETQYF
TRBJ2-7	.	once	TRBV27	TGTGCCAGCAGTTTAAGATTATCTGTAGACGAGCAGTACTTC	CASSLRLSVDEQYF
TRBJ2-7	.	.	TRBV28	TGTGCCAGCAGTCCCGGGACTGTCGGCGAGCAGTACTTC	CASSPGTVGEQYF
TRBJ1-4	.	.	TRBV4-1	TGCGCCAGCAGCGCCTTCTTGGCCCCGCTTAATGAAAAACTGTTTTTT	CASSAFLAPLNEKLFF
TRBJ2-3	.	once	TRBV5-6	TGTGCCAGCAGCGCGAACACAGATACGCAGTATTTT	CASSANTDTQYF
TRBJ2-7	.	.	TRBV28	TGTGCCAGCAGTTCCCAGCAATCCGCCTACGAGCAGTACTTC	CASSSQQSAYEQYF
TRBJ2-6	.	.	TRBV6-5	TGTGCCAGCAGTTACGACGACGCGTCTGGGGCCAACGTCCTGACTTTC	CASSYDDASGANVLTF
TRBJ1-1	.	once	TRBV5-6	TGTGCCAGCAGTCCCAGACATGTTAACACTGAAGCTTTCTTT	CASSPRHVNTEAFF
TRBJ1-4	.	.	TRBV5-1	TGCGCCAGCAGCCCGTCGGGGGCGAATGAAAAACTGTTTTTT	CASSPSGANEKLFF
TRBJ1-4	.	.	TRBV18	TGTGCCAGCTCACCAGGGGAGGGTGAAAAACTGTTTTTT	CASSPGEGEKLFF
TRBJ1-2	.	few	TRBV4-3	TGCGCCAGCAGCCGGACAGCAGGCAACTATGGCTACACCTTC	CASSRTAGNYGYTF
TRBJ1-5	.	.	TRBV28	TGTGCCACCACCTTGGATCAGCGGCCCCAGCATTTT	CATTLDQRPQHF
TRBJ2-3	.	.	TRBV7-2	TGTGCCAGCAGCGACCGGGGTGGGGGGCGAGGCATCCCAGATACGCAGTATTTT	CASSDRGGGRGIPDTQYF
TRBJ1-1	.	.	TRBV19	TGTGCCAGTAGTATCGCACTGCAGAACACTGAAGCTTTCTTT	CASSIALQNTEAFF
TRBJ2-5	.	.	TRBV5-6	TGTGCCAGCAGCTGGCTGGGGCGCGGGGAGACCCAGTACTTC	CASSWLGRGETQYF
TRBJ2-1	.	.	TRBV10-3	TGTGCCTCCCGGGGAGAGAATGAGCAGTTCTTC	CASRGENEQFF
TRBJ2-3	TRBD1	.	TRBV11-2	TGTGCCAGCAAGGGACAGGGAACAGATACGCAGTATTTT	CASKGQGTDTQYF
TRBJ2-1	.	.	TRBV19	TGTGCCAGTAGCGTCAGCACATACAATGAGCAGTTCTTC	CASSVSTYNEQFF
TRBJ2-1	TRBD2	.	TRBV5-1	TGCGCCAGCAGCTTGGCTTCTAGCGGGAACCACAATGAGCAGTTCTTC	CASSLASSGNHNEQFF
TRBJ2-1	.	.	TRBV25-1	TGTGCCAGCAGTGAATGGGGGGGGCAGTCCTACAATGAGCAGTTCTTC	CASSEWGGQSYNEQFF